This TCR beta chain was documented in a study of vaccination effects on CD4 cells after COVID-19. Measured with immunoSEQ multiplex PCR; TCRdb has only the in-frame clones, and not every one. The sample includes tens of thousands of clones, over 60% of them seen just once. As concerns this clone: Its antigen is as yet unknown. Germline is not matched at one junction end, which may reflect a read error.

Ahead of sequencing, the ViraFEST assay grew antigen-specific CD4+ T cells using viral peptide pools. CD4+ T cell isolation took place after approximately ten days of culture. Confirmation by PCR established that the person had SARS-CoV-2 infection between March and December 2020. The sequenced sample was CD4+ T cells from PBMCs cultured with HCoV-NL63 spike peptides, obtained before COVID-19 vaccination. The receptor was derived from a human donor who had a prior SARS-CoV-2 infection.

CDR3 protein: CATGGQGVIYFGF. The CDR3 DNA reads TGTGCCACAGGGGGACAGGGCGTTATCTATTTTGGTTTC. This rearrangement joins TRBV6-4 to TRBJ2-6, with 9 bases aligning to TRBD1. Germline loops: CDR1 MRHNA, CDR2 SNTAGT. The CDR3 covers 13 residues.